A selection of T cell receptor beta chains follows, all from one sample in a study of shared clonotypes between healthy human individuals. Sequencing was performed with immunoSEQ multiplex PCR; in TCRdb, only in-frame clones are kept and a portion is missing. The sample carries approximately 700,000 clones, approximately 73% recorded once. The material sequenced was memory CD4+ T cells sorted from blood. The receptors here all came from a woman under 40 in good health. Both conserved end residues are part of each CDR3. Fields, in order: clone size, V gene, J gene, D gene, CDR3 DNA, CDR3 protein. The D gene is left open where the match is weak. Clone sizes are given selectively: once, few, many, or a class where the clone is expanded.

-	TRBV5-1	TRBJ2-2	TRBD1	TGCGCCAGCAGCGGGGGACAGGGGATAAACACCGGGGAGCTGTTTTTT	CASSGGQGINTGELFF
-	TRBV11-2	TRBJ1-2	-	TGTGCCAGCAGCACCAGCCCGAACGGGGGCTACACCTTC	CASSTSPNGGYTF
-	TRBV30	TRBJ1-3	-	TGTGCCTGGAACCCCCCTGGAAACACCATATATTTT	CAWNPPGNTIYF
-	TRBV28	TRBJ2-1	-	TGTGCCAGCAGTGGAAGGGCCCGGTACAATGAGCAGTTCTTC	CASSGRARYNEQFF
-	TRBV2	TRBJ2-7	TRBD2	TGTGCCAGCCGGGGGACTAGCGGGAGGGCCTACGAGCAGTACTTC	CASRGTSGRAYEQYF
-	TRBV30	TRBJ2-1	TRBD1	TGTGCCTGGACCCGGGACAGACACAATGAGCAGTTCTTC	CAWTRDRHNEQFF
-	TRBV6-1	TRBJ1-2	-	TGTGCCAGCAGTGAGAGTACTGGCTACACCTTC	CASSESTGYTF
-	TRBV7-2	TRBJ2-7	TRBD2	TGTGCCAGCAGCTTTACTAGCGGAAACGAGCAGTACTTC	CASSFTSGNEQYF
-	TRBV29-1	TRBJ2-1	-	TGCAGCATTGAGGAGGGCCCCCCATACAATGAGCAGTTCTTC	CSIEEGPPYNEQFF
-	TRBV5-1	TRBJ1-1	-	TGCGCCAGCAGCTTGGTTCCGGGGGCGCCAACTGAAGCTTTCTTT	CASSLVPGAPTEAFF
-	TRBV19	TRBJ2-7	-	TGTGCCAGTAGTCGACCCGGGGAGCAGTACTTC	CASSRPGEQYF
once	TRBV28	TRBJ2-7	TRBD1	TGTGCCAGCAGTCCCCCGGGACAGGGGGGTCTCTACGAGCAGTACTTC	CASSPPGQGGLYEQYF
-	TRBV11-2	TRBJ2-3	TRBD2	TGTGCCAGCAGCTTAGCCCCGGGACTAGCGGCTAGCACAGATACGCAGTATTTT	CASSLAPGLAASTDTQYF
-	TRBV7-9	TRBJ1-1	TRBD1	TGTGCCAGCAGCTTCTCAGGGGGAGGCACTGAAGCTTTCTTT	CASSFSGGGTEAFF
-	TRBV18	TRBJ2-7	-	TGTGCCAGCTCACCAATTCCAGGGAAGACTACCGAGCAGTACTTC	CASSPIPGKTTEQYF
few	TRBV28	TRBJ1-1	-	TGTGCCAGCAGTTTACAGGGAGTATTTCGCGAAGCTTTCTTT	CASSLQGVFREAFF
-	TRBV6-1	TRBJ2-2	TRBD1	TGTGCCACCAAACAGGGGGCCGTCGGGGAGCTGTTTTTT	CATKQGAVGELFF
-	TRBV4-2	TRBJ2-7	TRBD2	TGTGCCAGCAGCTTGGATCCAGCGGGAGTAATCCACGAGCAGTACTTC	CASSLDPAGVIHEQYF
-	TRBV5-8	TRBJ1-2	-	TGTGCCAGCAGCTTGTTGGCAGTACCTTATGGCTACACCTTC	CASSLLAVPYGYTF
-	TRBV9	TRBJ1-1	-	TGTGCCAGCAGCTCCCATGGGAAGATGAACACTGAAGCTTTCTTT	CASSSHGKMNTEAFF
-	TRBV11-2	TRBJ2-7	TRBD2	TGTGCCAGCAGCTTAGTCCAGGGAGGGAGCTACGAGCAGTACTTC	CASSLVQGGSYEQYF
-	TRBV10-3	TRBJ2-5	-	TGTGCCATCAGCGGGGCCCAAGAGACCCAGTACTTC	CAISGAQETQYF
-	TRBV6-6	TRBJ1-1	TRBD1	TGTGCCAGCAGTTACTCCGGGACAGTCAATGAAGCTTTCTTT	CASSYSGTVNEAFF
-	TRBV4-1	TRBJ2-3	-	TGCGCCAGCAGCCAGAGACTCTTAGCGGACGGGGCAGATACGCAGTATTTT	CASSQRLLADGADTQYF
-	TRBV5-4	TRBJ1-4	-	TGTGCCAGCAGCTTCGGACAAGCAACTAATGAAAAACTGTTTTTT	CASSFGQATNEKLFF
few	TRBV6-1	TRBJ2-3	TRBD2	TGTGCCAGCAGTGCAGCGGGAGGTAGGGATACGCAGTATTTT	CASSAAGGRDTQYF
-	TRBV6-1	TRBJ1-1	-	TGTGCCAGCAGCCAAGGGTGGGGTGCCGGTGAAGCTTTCTTT	CASSQGWGAGEAFF
-	TRBV6-5	TRBJ2-2	TRBD1	TGTGCCAGCTCTTCGGGCAGGGGGCTCGTCGGGGAGCTGTTTTTT	CASSSGRGLVGELFF
once	TRBV7-2	TRBJ2-1	-	TGTGCCAGCAGCAGAGAACGCCGGGCCCCGGCCGGTGAGCAGTTCTTC	CASSRERRAPAGEQFF
-	TRBV5-1	TRBJ2-1	-	TGCGCCAGCAGCTCGGGACGGGGGGCCGATGAGCAGTTCTTC	CASSSGRGADEQFF
-	TRBV4-1	TRBJ2-7	-	TGCGCCAGCAGCCCGACATACTCCTACGAGCAGTACTTC	CASSPTYSYEQYF
-	TRBV7-9	TRBJ1-5	-	TGTGCCAGCAGCCGCTCGGGACGGCAAACCGGCGATAGCAATCAGCCCCAGCATTTT	CASSRSGRQTGDSNQPQHF
-	TRBV5-1	TRBJ1-2	-	TGCGCCAGCAGCTTGTGGGGACTCCGGGACACCAAGGGATATGGCTACACCTTC	CASSLWGLRDTKGYGYTF
-	TRBV7-9	TRBJ2-7	-	TGTGCCAGCGCCCCCTCGACCTACGAGCAGTACTTC	CASAPSTYEQYF
-	TRBV7-6	TRBJ2-6	-	TGTGCCAGCAGCTTAGTTGGGTTATCTGGGGCCAACGTCCTGACTTTC	CASSLVGLSGANVLTF
-	TRBV7-6	TRBJ1-2	TRBD1	TGTGCCAGCATGACAGGGGCCCCCCGAGACGCATCGGGTGGCTACACCTTC	CASMTGAPRDASGGYTF
-	TRBV7-2	TRBJ2-1	TRBD2	TGTGCCAGCAGTCAATCCGGGACTAGACCAGGCAATGAGCAGTTCTTC	CASSQSGTRPGNEQFF
-	TRBV19	TRBJ1-5	-	TGTGCCAGTAGACCTGGGGGTTTCCTACAGCCCCAGCATTTT	CASRPGGFLQPQHF
many	TRBV28	TRBJ2-7	-	TGTGCCAGCAGGACCGGCGCTACTAGCTCCTACGAGCAGTACTTC	CASRTGATSSYEQYF
-	TRBV9	TRBJ2-5	TRBD2	TGTGCCAGCAGCGTAGCCCCCGCGGGAGGGGGAGAGACCCAGTACTTC	CASSVAPAGGGETQYF
-	TRBV27	TRBJ1-2	-	TGTGCCAGCAGTTTAGTCCCAGGGAGGGATCCCTATGGCTACACCTTC	CASSLVPGRDPYGYTF
-	TRBV19	TRBJ2-7	TRBD2	TGTGCCAGTAGAGGACGCACTAGCGGGAGGACCGACTCCTACGAGCAGTACTTC	CASRGRTSGRTDSYEQYF
-	TRBV7-2	TRBJ2-1	TRBD2	TGTGCCAGCAGCTCGAAGGGCGGGAGGGACTACAATGAGCAGTTCTTC	CASSSKGGRDYNEQFF
-	TRBV29-1	TRBJ2-7	TRBD1	TGCAGCGTAGCCTCCGGGACAGAGAGTTTAAGATTCTACGAGCAGTACTTC	CSVASGTESLRFYEQYF
-	TRBV28	TRBJ1-5	TRBD1	TGTGCCAGTTCCGGGACAGGGTTTAACCAGCCCCAGCATTTT	CASSGTGFNQPQHF
-	TRBV28	TRBJ1-5	TRBD1	TGTGCCAGCAGAGCGGACAGGGGGTTGAAGCCCCAGCATTTT	CASRADRGLKPQHF
-	TRBV9	TRBJ2-5	-	TGTGCCAGCAGCGTAGAGGTGGCGGGGGAGACCCAGTACTTC	CASSVEVAGETQYF
-	TRBV4-2	TRBJ1-2	TRBD1	TGTGCCAGCAGCTTGGGCCGGGACAGGGACTTTGCGCGGCGGGGCTACACCTTC	CASSLGRDRDFARRGYTF
-	TRBV27	TRBJ2-1	-	TGTGCCAGCAGTTCCGCGGAGTGGACCCCGGTTGGGGCCGGGCCCAGTGAGCAGTTCTTC	CASSSAEWTPVGAGPSEQFF
-	TRBV4-1	TRBJ2-1	TRBD2	TGCGCCAGCAGCGGCACTAGCGGGACCTACAATGAGCAGTTCTTC	CASSGTSGTYNEQFF
once	TRBV7-6	TRBJ2-5	TRBD2	TGTGCCAGCAGCCAAAGCGGGAGAGGCGAGACCCAGTACTTC	CASSQSGRGETQYF
-	TRBV28	TRBJ2-5	-	TGTGCCAGCACCCCGGTGAGGGAGACCCAGTACTTC	CASTPVRETQYF
-	TRBV6-6	TRBJ2-3	TRBD1	TGTGCCAGCAGTTACCGGACAGGAAGGGCAGATACGCAGTATTTT	CASSYRTGRADTQYF
-	TRBV27	TRBJ1-2	TRBD1	TGTGCCAGCAGTTTAATGGGACAGGGTATGGGCTACACCTTC	CASSLMGQGMGYTF